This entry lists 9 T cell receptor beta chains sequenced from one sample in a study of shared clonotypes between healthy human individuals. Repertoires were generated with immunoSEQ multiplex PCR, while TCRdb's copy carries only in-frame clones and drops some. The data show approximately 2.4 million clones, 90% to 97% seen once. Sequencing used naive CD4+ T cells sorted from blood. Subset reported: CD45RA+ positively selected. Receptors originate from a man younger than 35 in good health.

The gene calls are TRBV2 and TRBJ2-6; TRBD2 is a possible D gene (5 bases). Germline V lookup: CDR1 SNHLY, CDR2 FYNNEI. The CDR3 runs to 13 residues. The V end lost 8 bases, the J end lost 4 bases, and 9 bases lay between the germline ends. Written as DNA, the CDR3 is TGTGCCAGCTTTAGGAGGGGGGCCAACGTCCTGACTTTC. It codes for CASFRRGANVLTF.

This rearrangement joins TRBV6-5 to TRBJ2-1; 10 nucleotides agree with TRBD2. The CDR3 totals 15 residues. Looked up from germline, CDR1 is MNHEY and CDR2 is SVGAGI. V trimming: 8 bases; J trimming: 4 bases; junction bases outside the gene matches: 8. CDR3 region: CASGLGLAYYNEQFF. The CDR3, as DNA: TGTGCCAGCGGACTGGGACTAGCGTATTACAATGAGCAGTTCTTC.

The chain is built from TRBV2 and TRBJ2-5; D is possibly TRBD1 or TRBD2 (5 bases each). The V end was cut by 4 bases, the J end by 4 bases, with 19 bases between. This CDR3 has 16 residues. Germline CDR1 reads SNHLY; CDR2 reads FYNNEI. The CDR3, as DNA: TGTGCCAGCAGTGTGAGGGAAATCCTTAGGGGAGAGACCCAGTACTTC. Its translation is CASSVREILRGETQYF.

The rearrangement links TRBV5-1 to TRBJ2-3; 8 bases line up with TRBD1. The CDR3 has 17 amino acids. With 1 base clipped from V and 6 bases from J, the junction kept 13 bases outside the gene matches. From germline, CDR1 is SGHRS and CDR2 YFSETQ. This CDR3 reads CASSLTLPSRDRDTQYF. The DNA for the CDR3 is TGCGCCAGCAGCTTGACCTTACCGTCCCGGGACAGGGATACGCAGTATTTT.

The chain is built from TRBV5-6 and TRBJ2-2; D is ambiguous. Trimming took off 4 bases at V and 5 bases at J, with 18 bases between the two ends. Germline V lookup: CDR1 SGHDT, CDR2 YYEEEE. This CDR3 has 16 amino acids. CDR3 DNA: TGTGCCAGCAGCGCGAAGAGGTCCGGGCATACCGGGGAGCTGTTTTTT. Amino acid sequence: CASSAKRSGHTGELFF.

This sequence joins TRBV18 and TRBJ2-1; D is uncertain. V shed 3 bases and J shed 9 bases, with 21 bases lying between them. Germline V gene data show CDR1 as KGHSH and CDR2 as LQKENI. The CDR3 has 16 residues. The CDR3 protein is CASSPQPTGSTAEQFF. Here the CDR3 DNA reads TGTGCCAGCTCACCCCAACCGACCGGTTCCACAGCTGAGCAGTTCTTC.

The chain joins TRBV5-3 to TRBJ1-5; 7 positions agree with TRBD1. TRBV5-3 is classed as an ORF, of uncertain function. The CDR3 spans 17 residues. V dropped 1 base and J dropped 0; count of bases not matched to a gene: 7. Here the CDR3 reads CARSLQGGNYSNQPQHF. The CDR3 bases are TGTGCCAGAAGCTTGCAGGGGGGAAATTATAGCAATCAGCCCCAGCATTTT.

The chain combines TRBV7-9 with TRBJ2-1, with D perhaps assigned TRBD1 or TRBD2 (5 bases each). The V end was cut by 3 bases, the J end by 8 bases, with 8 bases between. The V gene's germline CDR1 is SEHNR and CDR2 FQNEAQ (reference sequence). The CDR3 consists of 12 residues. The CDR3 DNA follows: TGTGCCAGCAGCTTCGGGGACGATGAGCAGTTCTTC. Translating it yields CASSFGDDEQFF.

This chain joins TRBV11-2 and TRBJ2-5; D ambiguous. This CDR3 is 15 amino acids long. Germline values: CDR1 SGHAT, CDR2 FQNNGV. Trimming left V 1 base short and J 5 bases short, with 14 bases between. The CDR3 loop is CASSLVGSSGETQYF. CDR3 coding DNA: TGTGCCAGCAGCTTAGTTGGCAGCAGTGGGGAGACCCAGTACTTC.